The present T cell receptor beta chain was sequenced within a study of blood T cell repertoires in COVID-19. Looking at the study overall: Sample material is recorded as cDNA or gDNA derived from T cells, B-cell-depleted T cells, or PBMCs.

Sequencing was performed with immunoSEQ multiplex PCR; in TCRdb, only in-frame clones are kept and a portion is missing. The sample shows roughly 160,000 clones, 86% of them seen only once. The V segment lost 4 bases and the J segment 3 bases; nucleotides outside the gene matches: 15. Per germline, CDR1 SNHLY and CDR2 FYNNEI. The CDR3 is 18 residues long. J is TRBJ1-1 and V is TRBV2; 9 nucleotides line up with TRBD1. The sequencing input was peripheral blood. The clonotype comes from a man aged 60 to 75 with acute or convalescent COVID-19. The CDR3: CASSVSGTGKREDTEAFF. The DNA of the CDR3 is TGTGCCAGCAGTGTCTCCGGGACAGGGAAGAGGGAAGACACTGAAGCTTTCTTT.